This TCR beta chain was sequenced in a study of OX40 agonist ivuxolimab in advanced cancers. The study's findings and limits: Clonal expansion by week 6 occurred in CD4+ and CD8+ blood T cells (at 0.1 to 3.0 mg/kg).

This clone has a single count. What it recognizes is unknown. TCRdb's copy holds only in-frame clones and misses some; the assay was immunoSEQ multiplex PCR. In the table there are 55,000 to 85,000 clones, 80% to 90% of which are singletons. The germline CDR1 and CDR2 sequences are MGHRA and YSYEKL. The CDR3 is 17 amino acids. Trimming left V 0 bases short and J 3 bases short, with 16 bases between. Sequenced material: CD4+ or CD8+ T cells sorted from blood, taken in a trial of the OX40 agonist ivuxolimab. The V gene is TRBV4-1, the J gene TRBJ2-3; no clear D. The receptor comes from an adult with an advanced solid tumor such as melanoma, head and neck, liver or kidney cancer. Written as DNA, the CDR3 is TGCGCCAGCAGCCAAGAAGGTCGCTATTCGGAAACAGATACGCAGTATTTT. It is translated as CASSQEGRYSETDTQYF.